This record covers a single TCR beta chain. The junction had 8 bases not matched to a gene; V was cut back by 4 bases and J by 0 bases. This CDR3 region has 17 residues. Per germline, CDR1 SGHRS and CDR2 YFSETQ. These data are taken from a study of OX40 agonist ivuxolimab in advanced cancers. Looking at the study overall: Patients were treated with ivuxolimab, an agonistic anti-OX40 (CD134) antibody. The dose-escalation group included hepatocellular carcinoma, melanoma, renal cell carcinoma and head and neck cancer. Patients with prior anti-PD-1, anti-PD-L1 or anti-CTLA-4 therapy were eligible; about 41% had some.

TCRdb keeps only in-frame clones here, not all; method: immunoSEQ multiplex PCR. This sample has over 50,000 clones; approximately 86% occur once, and the top ten carry around 0.6%. Samples of blood were obtained at baseline, on cycle 4 day 1, and on cycle 7 day 1. The chain links TRBV5-1 to TRBJ2-3; 10 bases agree with TRBD2. This material consisted of CD4+ or CD8+ T cells sorted from blood, taken in a trial of the OX40 agonist ivuxolimab. This TCR was recovered from an adult with an advanced solid tumor such as melanoma, head and neck, liver or kidney cancer. This chain's CDR3 is CASSLTSGHISTDTQYF. The DNA for the CDR3 is TGCGCCAGCAGCCTGACTAGCGGGCACATCAGCACAGATACGCAGTATTTT.